This TCR beta chain was sequenced in a study of T cells in women clearing cervical HPV infection. As for the study in general: Case blood was drawn when the lesion was first found; control blood after infection became undetectable.

Profiling relied on immunoSEQ multiplex PCR, and the TCRdb table lists in-frame clones only, not all of them. This sample's clone table lists under 40,000 clones. The CDR3 consists of 16 residues. With V trimmed by 0 bases and J by 7 bases, 4 bases remained unmatched. The germline V gene encodes CDR1 KGHSH and CDR2 LQKENI. Study-wide results and caveats: Cases and controls were distinguished at AUC 0.83 by richness and V genes.

Comment on this clone: Its antigen remains unknown. The read terminates 3 residues ahead of where the CDR3 ends, so the germline J gene completes it. This same CDR3 is encoded by further DNA sequences in the sample.

The sample was blood buffy coat. The chain has TRBV18 and TRBJ2-1, with 12 bases aligning to TRBD1. This TCR was recovered from a woman aged 18-69 years with a cervical HPV16 infection that either progressed to CIN3+ or cleared (not recorded which). The chain's CDR3 is CASSPPRGQGANEQFF. The DNA read from the CDR3 is TGTGCCAGCTCACCACCGAGGGGACAGGGGGCGAATGAG.